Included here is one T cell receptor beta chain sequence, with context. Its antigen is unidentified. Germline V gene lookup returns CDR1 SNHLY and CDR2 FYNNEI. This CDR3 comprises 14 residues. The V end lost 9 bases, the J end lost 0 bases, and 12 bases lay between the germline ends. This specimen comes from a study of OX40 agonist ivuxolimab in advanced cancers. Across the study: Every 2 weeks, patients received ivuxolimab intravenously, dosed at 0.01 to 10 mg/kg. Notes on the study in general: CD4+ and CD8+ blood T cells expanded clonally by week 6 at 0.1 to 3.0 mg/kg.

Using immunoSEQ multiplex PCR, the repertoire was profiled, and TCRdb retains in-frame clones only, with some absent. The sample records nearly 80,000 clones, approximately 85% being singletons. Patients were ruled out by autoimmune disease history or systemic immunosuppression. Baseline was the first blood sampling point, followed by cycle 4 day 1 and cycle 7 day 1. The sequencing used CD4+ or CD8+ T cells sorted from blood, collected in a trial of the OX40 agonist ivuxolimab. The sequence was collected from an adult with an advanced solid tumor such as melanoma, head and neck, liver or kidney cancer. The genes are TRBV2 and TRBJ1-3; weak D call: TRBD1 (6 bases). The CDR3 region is CASRGGYSGNTIYF. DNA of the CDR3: TGTGCCAGTAGAGGGGGGTACTCTGGAAACACCATATATTTT.